The T cell receptor beta chain under discussion was sequenced for a study of blood T cell repertoires in COVID-19. Study at large: Researchers got acute and convalescent COVID-19 samples from the United States, Italy and Spain. In each case, the material was cDNA or gDNA derived from T cells, B-cell-depleted T cells, or PBMCs.

CDR3 length: 13 amino acids. Trimming left V 1 base short and J 5 bases short, with 7 bases between. The germline CDR1 and CDR2 sequences are SGHTA and FQGNSA. Original processing notes: Quantification of nucleated cells was approximated via reference gene primer amplification. Profiled with immunoSEQ multiplex PCR; TCRdb holds only in-frame clones, not every one. Clonal size and the V and J genes are those of that table, whereas D and trimming came from the DNA. The table shows roughly 30,000 clones, with roughly 80% occurring only once. This TCR derives from a man aged 65 to 85 with acute or convalescent COVID-19. The genes are TRBV7-2 and TRBJ2-3; a weak D match, TRBD2 (5 bases). Sequences were obtained from peripheral blood. The CDR3 sequence is CASSLGGRDTQYF. Here the CDR3 DNA reads TGTGCCAGCAGCTTAGGTGGGAGAGATACGCAGTATTTT.